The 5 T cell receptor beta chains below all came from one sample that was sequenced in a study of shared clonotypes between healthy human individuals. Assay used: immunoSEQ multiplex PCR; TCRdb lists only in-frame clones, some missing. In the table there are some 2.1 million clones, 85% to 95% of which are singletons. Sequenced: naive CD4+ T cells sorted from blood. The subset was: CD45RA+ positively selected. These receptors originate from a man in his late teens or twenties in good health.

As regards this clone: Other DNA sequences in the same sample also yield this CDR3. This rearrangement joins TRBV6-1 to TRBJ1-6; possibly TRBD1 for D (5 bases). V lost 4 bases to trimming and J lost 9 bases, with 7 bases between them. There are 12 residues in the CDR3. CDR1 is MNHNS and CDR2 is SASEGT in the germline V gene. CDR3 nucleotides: TGTGCCAGCAGTGTAAGGGGTTCACCCCTCCACTTT. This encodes CASSVRGSPLHF.

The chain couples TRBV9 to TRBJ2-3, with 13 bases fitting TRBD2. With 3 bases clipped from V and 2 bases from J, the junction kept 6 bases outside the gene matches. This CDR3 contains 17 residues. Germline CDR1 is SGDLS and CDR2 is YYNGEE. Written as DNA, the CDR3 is TGTGCCAGCAGCGCGTGGACTAGCGGGGGCAACACAGATACGCAGTATTTT. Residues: CASSAWTSGGNTDTQYF.

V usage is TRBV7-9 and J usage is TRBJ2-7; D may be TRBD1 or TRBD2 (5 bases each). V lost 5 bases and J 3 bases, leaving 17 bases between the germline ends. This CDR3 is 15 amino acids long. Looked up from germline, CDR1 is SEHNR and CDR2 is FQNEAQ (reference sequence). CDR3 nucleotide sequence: TGTGCCAGCAGCCCGCTCCGGGGCGGATACTACGAGCAGTACTTC. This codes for CASSPLRGGYYEQYF.

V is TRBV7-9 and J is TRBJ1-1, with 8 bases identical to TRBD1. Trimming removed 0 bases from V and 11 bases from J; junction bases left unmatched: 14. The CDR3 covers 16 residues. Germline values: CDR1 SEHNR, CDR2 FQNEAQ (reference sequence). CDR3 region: CASSLALQGATELAFF. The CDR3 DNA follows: TGTGCCAGCAGCTTAGCGTTGCAGGGGGCCACTGAGTTGGCTTTCTTT.

The CDR3 loop reads CASSSQGATVYEQYF. The CDR3 DNA reads TGTGCCAGCAGTTCACAGGGGGCTACGGTCTACGAGCAGTACTTC. The rearrangement joins TRBV2 to TRBJ2-7, with 9 bases matching TRBD1. The CDR3 totals 15 residues. Germline loops: CDR1 SNHLY, CDR2 FYNNEI. The ends lost 5 bases at V and 3 bases at J; junction bases unmatched: 8.